This is a list of T cell receptor beta chains from one sample in a study of CXCR3-negative and CXCR3-positive naive CD8 T cells. TCRdb reprocessed the 5' RACE reads, with one entry per CDR3 protein and no DNA. This table lists approximately 59,000 distinct CDR3 sequences. Sequences were obtained from naive CXCR3+ CD8+ T cells from blood. The receptors here all came from a human donor in good health. Some clones in this sample may be carry-over from other donors' samples. Each CDR3 is given with its conserved first and last residue.

v_call	j_call	cdr3_aa
TRBV4-1	TRBJ2-5	CASSQAGGETQYF
TRBV5-1	TRBJ2-7	CASSLAGPDTYGWSSYEQYF
TRBV7-9	TRBJ1-1	CASSYSGTGEGAFF
TRBV5-1	TRBJ1-6	CASSLGQGYGNNSPLHF
TRBV6-4	TRBJ1-2	CASSDSPEDGYTF
TRBV6-5	TRBJ2-3	CAATAGTGGRTDTQYF
TRBV3-1	TRBJ2-1	CASSQDKGGFFANEQFF
TRBV7-2	TRBJ2-7	CASSLAEGTGYKLGSYEQYF
TRBV24-1	TRBJ2-1	CATSEPSNYNEQFF
TRBV12-3/TRBV12-4	TRBJ2-3	CASSGQGALPSAPTDTQYF
TRBV6-5	TRBJ2-7	CASSPLGGQEDYEQYF
TRBV7-9	TRBJ1-6	CASGARQTNSPLHF
TRBV2	TRBJ2-3	CASTVGQVTDTQYF
TRBV5-4	TRBJ2-7	CASMGSLGEQYF
TRBV4-3	TRBJ2-2	CASSQDRAGTGELFF
TRBV4-2	TRBJ2-3	CASSQEHGDTQYF
TRBV7-7	TRBJ2-3	CASSSLAGRPIPTDTQYF
TRBV28	TRBJ2-3	CASSPRTSGGRTDTQYF
TRBV12-3/TRBV12-4	TRBJ1-2	CASSPTGAAPHNGYTF
TRBV21-1	TRBJ1-5	CASSKVSGLDRLLYQPQHF
TRBV29-1	TRBJ1-2	CSVELQAVYYGYTF
TRBV7-2	TRBJ2-3	CASSLPSADTQYF
TRBV6-6	TRBJ2-3	CASSYPVAVGGTDTQYF
TRBV30	TRBJ1-5	CAWSVSPKQPQHF
TRBV7-9	TRBJ2-1	CASSQTDRGSYNEQFF
TRBV12-3/TRBV12-4	TRBJ2-1	CASGRTNEQFF
TRBV20-1	TRBJ2-5	CSARSSGEETQYF
TRBV5-1	TRBJ2-7	CASSFEVAGAYYEQYF
TRBV7-3	TRBJ2-7	CASSLTVGVIGYEQYF
TRBV7-8	TRBJ2-7	CASSLYGSYEQYF
TRBV19	TRBJ2-1	CASTLSARGENEQFF
TRBV6-5	TRBJ1-3	CASIGNGGPGNTIYF
TRBV6-5	TRBJ2-1	CASSQSGTSDNEQFF
TRBV11-2	TRBJ2-3	CASSPGEAGPSTDTQYF
TRBV25-1	TRBJ1-2	CASSAGIYGYTF
TRBV5-1	TRBJ1-1	CASSLEGVAMNTEAFF
TRBV14	TRBJ2-7	CASSQDNPTYEQYF
TRBV12-3/TRBV12-4	TRBJ2-5	CASSFPGGSETQYF
TRBV27	TRBJ1-1	CASSLNLGNTEAFF
TRBV7-9	TRBJ1-2	CASSPGQIYGYTF
TRBV6-4	TRBJ1-1	CASSDSRRGTEAFF
TRBV4-3	TRBJ2-7	CASSQDDSTASYEQYF
TRBV4-2	TRBJ2-1	CASQERGGSDEQFF
TRBV5-1	TRBJ2-7	CASRHPGQGIYEQYF
TRBV7-6	TRBJ1-6	CASSLRAVKSNSPLHF